This T cell receptor (beta chain) was found in a study of T-cell memory formation after mild COVID-19. This clonotype was counted between two and nine times. There are 13 residues in the CDR3. The V gene lost 6 bases and the J gene lost 6 bases, with 12 bases spanning the gap. Per germline, CDR1 SEHNR and CDR2 FQNEAQ (reference sequence). TCRdb re-called the 5' RACE reads with MiXCR, one entry per CDR3 protein. The sample consists of under 600,000 distinct CDR3 sequences, approximately 21% of them appearing once. This rearrangement joins TRBV7-9 to TRBJ1-5; D gene unclear. The origin of this receptor is an adult woman who had mild COVID-19 (a few samples of this study predate the infection). Cell type and time point are not known. The sample consisted of PBMCs or a T cell subset sorted from them (not recorded which). The DNA of the CDR3 is TGTGCCAGCAGTGTTAATGCCGGTCAGCCCCAGCATTTT. This encodes CASSVNAGQPQHF.